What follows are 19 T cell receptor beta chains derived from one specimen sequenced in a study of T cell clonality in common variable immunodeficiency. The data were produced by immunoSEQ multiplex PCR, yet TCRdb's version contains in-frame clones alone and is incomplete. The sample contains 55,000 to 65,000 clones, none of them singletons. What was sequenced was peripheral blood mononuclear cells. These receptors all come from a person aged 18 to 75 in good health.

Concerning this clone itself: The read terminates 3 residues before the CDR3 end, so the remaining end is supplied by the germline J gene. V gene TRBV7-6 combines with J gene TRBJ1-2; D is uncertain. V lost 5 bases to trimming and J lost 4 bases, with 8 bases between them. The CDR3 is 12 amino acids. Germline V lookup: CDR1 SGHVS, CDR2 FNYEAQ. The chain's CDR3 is CASSPGSYGYTF. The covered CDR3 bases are TGTGCCAGCAGCCCAGGATCCTATGGC.

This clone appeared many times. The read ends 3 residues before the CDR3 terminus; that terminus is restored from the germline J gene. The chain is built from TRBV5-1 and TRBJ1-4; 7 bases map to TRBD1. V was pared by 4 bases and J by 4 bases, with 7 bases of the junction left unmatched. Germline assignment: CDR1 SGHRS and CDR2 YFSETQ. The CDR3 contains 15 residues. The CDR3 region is CASSPGQLDNEKLFF. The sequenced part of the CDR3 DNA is TGCGCCAGCAGCCCGGGACAGCTAGATAATGAAAAA.

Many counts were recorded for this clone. The CDR3 spells CAWSEDRGDGYTF. The covered CDR3 bases are TGTGCCTGGAGTGAAGACAGGGGGGATGGC. The J gene is TRBJ1-2, the V gene TRBV30; 9 nucleotides match TRBD1. The missing CDR3 end, 3 residues past where the read stops, is filled in from the germline J gene. The CDR3 is 13 residues long. Germline V gene lookup returns CDR1 GTSNPN and CDR2 SVGIG (reference sequence). The V segment lost 1 base and the J segment 6 bases; nucleotides outside the gene matches: 3.

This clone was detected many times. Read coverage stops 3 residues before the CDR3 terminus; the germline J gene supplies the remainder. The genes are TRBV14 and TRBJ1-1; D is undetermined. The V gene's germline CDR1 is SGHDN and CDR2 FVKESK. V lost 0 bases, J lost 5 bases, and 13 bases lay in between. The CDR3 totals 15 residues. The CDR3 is CASSQDGRVVTEAFF. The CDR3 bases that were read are TGTGCCAGCAGCCAAGATGGGCGGGTAGTGACTGAA.

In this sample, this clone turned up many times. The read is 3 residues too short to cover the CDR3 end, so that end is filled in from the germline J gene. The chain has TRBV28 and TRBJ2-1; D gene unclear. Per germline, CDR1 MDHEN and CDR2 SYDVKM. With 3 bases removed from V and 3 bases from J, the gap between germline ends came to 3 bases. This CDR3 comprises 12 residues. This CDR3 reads CASSFHYNEQFF. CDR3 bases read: TGTGCCAGCAGTTTCCACTACAATGAG.

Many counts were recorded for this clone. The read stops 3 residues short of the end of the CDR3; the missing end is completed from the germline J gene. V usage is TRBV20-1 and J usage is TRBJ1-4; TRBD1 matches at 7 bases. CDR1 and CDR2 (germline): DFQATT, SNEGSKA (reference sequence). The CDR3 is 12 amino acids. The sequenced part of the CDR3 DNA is TGCGGACACAGGGGTCGAGGCGAAAAA. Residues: CGHRGRGEK. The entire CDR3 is CGHRGRGEKLFF.

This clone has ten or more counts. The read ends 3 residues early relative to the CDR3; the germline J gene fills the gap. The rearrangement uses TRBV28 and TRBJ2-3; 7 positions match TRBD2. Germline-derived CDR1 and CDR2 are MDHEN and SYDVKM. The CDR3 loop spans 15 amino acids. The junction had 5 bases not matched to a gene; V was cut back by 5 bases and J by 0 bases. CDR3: CASSRASGSTDTQYF. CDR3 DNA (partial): TGTGCCAGCAGTAGAGCTAGCGGTAGCACAGATACG.

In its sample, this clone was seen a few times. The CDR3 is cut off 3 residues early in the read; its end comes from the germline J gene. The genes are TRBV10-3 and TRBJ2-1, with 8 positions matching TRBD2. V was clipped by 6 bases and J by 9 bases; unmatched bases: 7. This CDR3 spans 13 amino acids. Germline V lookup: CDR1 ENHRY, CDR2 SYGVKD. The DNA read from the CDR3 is TGTGCCATCAGAGGACTAGCAAACAGTGAG. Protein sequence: CAIRGLANSE. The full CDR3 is CAIRGLANSEQFF.

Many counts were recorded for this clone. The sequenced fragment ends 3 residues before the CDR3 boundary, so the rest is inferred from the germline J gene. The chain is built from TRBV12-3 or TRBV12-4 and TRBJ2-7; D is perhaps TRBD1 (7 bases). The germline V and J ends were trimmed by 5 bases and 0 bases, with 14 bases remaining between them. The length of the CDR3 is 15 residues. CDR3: CASSDWGDSSYEQYF. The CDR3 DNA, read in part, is TGTGCCAGCAGTGATTGGGGGGACAGCTCCTACGAG.

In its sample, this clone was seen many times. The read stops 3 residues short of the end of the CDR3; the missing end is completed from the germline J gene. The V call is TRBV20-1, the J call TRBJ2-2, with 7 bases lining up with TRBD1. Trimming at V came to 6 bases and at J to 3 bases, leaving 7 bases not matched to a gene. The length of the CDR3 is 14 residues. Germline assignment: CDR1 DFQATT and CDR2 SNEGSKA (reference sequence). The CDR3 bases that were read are TGCAGTGCCCAGGGACAGCTATACACCGGGGAG. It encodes CSAQGQLYTGE. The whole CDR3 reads CSAQGQLYTGELFF.

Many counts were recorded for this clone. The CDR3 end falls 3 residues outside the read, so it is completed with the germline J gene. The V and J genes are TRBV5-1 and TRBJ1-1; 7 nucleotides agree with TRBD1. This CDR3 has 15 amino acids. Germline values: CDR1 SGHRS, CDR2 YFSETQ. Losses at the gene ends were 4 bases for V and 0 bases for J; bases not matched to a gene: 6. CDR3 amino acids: CASSRGGQLNTEAFF. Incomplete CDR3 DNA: TGCGCCAGCAGCCGGGGGGGACAGCTGAACACTGAA.

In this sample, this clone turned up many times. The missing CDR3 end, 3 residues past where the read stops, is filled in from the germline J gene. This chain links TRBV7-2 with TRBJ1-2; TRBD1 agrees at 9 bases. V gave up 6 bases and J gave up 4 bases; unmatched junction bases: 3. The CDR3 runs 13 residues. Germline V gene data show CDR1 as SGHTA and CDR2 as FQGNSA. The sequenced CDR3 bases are TGTGCCAGCAGTCAGACAGGGGGCTATGGC. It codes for CASSQTGGYG. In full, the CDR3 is CASSQTGGYGYTF.

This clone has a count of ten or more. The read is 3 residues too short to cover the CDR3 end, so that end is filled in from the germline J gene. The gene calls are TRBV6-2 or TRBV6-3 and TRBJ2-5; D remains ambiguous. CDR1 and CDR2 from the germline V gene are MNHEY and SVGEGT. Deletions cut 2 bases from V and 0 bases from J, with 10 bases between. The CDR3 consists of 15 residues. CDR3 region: CASSYGTTHQETQYF. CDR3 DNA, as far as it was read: TGTGCCAGCAGTTACGGTACTACCCACCAAGAGACC.

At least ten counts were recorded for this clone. The CDR3 here is CASSLISSGRARLRDTQYF. The CDR3 bases that were read are TGTGCCAGCAGCTTAATTTCTAGCGGGAGGGCCCGACTCAGGGATACG. The chain is built from TRBV7-3 and TRBJ2-3; 12 bases are shared with TRBD2. The CDR3 extends 3 residues past the end of the read, so its final part is completed from the germline J gene. The length of the CDR3 is 19 residues. Germline trimming cut 1 base from V and 6 bases from J; bases unmatched to any gene: 14. Germline CDR1 SGHTA, CDR2 FQGTGA.

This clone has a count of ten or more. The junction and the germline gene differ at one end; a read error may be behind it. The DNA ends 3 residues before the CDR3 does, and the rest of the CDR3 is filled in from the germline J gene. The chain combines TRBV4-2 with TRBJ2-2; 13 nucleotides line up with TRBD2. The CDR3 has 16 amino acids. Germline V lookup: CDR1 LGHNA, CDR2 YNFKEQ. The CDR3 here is CASSQGTSGTTGELFF. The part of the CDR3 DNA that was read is TGCGCCAGCAGCCAGGGGACTAGCGGGACAACCGGGGAG.

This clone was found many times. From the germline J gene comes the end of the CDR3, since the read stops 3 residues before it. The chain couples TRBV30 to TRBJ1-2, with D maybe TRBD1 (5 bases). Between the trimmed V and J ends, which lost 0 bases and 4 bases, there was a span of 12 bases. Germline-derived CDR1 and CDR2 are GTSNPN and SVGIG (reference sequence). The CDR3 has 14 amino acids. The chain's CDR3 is CAWSVQRGGYGYTF. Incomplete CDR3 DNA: TGTGCCTGGAGTGTACAAAGGGGCGGCTATGGC.

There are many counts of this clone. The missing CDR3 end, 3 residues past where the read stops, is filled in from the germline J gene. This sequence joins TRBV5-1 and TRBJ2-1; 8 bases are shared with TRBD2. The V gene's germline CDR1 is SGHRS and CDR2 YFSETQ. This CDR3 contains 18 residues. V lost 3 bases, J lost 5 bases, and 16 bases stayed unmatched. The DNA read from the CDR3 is TGCGCCAGCAGCTCTCTAACGGGGTGGCTAGCGGGCAACAATGAG. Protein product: CASSSLTGWLAGNNE. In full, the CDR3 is CASSSLTGWLAGNNEQFF.

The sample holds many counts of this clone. This chain's CDR3 is CASSYSDSSYEQYF. CDR3 DNA (partial): TGTGCCAGCAGTTACTCGGACAGTTCCTACGAG. The V call is TRBV6-2 or TRBV6-3, the J call TRBJ2-7; the D gene is possibly TRBD1 (6 bases). The read ends 3 residues early relative to the CDR3; the germline J gene fills the gap. The CDR3 loop spans 14 amino acids. Looked up from germline, CDR1 is MNHEY and CDR2 is SVGEGT. Between the trimmed V and J ends, which lost 0 bases and 1 base, there was a span of 7 bases.

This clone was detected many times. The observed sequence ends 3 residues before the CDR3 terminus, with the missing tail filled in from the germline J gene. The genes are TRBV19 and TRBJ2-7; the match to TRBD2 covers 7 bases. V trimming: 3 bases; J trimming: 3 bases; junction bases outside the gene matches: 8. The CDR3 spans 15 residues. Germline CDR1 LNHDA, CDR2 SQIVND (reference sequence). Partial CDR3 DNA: TGTGCCAGTAGTATGGACCAGCGGGGAGACTACGAG. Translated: CASSMDQRGDYE. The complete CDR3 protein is CASSMDQRGDYEQYF.